These 5 T cell receptor beta chains were sequenced from one sample in a study of metastatic and nonmetastatic thyroid tumors. TCRdb re-called the PCR reads with MiXCR. Here the sample spans more than 6,000 clones, more than 30% being singletons. Ahead of thyroid surgery, no patient had received treatment of any kind. The sequenced sample consisted of adjacent normal tissue. The receptors stem from a female donor with papillary thyroid cancer or a benign thyroid nodule (not recorded which). Some clones in this sample may be carry-over from other donors' samples.

Note on this clone: Other nucleotide sequences in the sample specify the same CDR3. J is TRBJ2-7 and V is TRBV11-2, with a weak D call TRBD1 (7 bases). This CDR3 is built from 15 residues. V was trimmed by 5 bases and J by 2 bases, leaving 16 bases between them. Per germline, CDR1 SGHAT and CDR2 FQNNGV. This chain's CDR3 is CASSLLAGGTYEQYF. In DNA form, the CDR3 reads TGTGCCAGCAGCCTGTTGGCAGGGGGGACCTACGAGCAGTACTTC.

This clone was counted a few times. Other DNA sequences of this sample code for an identical CDR3. This chain links TRBV11-2 with TRBJ1-3; no firm D call. Trimming took off 4 bases at V and 0 bases at J, with 16 bases between the two ends. Germline CDR1 and CDR2: SGHAT and FQNNGV. The CDR3 has 17 amino acids. The CDR3 region is CASSYTVYQVSGNTIYF. The CDR3 bases are TGTGCCAGCAGCTATACAGTATACCAAGTCTCTGGAAACACCATATATTTT.

This clone was recorded a few times. The chain uses TRBV20-1 and TRBJ1-3, with D possibly being TRBD1 (6 bases). This CDR3 has 16 amino acids. The V end was cut by 0 bases, the J end by 0 bases, with 12 bases between. CDR1 and CDR2 (germline): DFQATT, SNEGSKA (reference sequence). DNA for the CDR3: TGCAGTGCTAGAGATAGCGGGGGCCACTCTGGAAACACCATATATTTT. Translation gives CSARDSGGHSGNTIYF.

This clone has only a few counts. The chain employs TRBV7-8 and TRBJ2-7; TRBD2 agrees at 9 bases. After removal of 5 bases from V and 3 bases from J, the junction contained 8 bases not matched to a gene. Germline CDR1 SGHVS, CDR2 FQNEAQ. The CDR3 is made up of 15 amino acids. The CDR3, as DNA: TGTGCCAGCAGCGACGTAGCGGGAGACGTCTACGAGCAGTACTTC. Its translation is CASSDVAGDVYEQYF.

The chain links TRBV6-5 to TRBJ1-1, with D uncertain. Germline V lookup: CDR1 MNHEY, CDR2 SVGAGI. V was trimmed by 2 bases and J by 1 base, leaving 5 bases between them. This CDR3 has 13 amino acids. CDR3 bases: TGTGCCAGCAGTTACGTGAAGAACACTGAAGCTTTCTTT. Its translation is CASSYVKNTEAFF.